These 10 T cell receptor beta chains share one sample of origin, sequenced in a study of blood T cells in healthy people across ages (dated by TCRdb to the mid-2010s). The library was made by 5' RACE. The sequencer listed for this sample is Illumina HiSeq 2500. A second PCR of roughly 6 to 12 cycles was performed with a sample-barcoded 5' primer and a J-beta primer mix. TCRdb's own reprocessing of the public reads used fastp at Q25 and MiXCR and kept productive beta chains. Each CDR3 protein appears once, grouped with its most common genes and DNA. This sample holds some 760,000 distinct CDR3 sequences; about 25% were observed only once. The ten largest clones represent 9.4% of the sample. These data were also filed under a second study, of T cells of mothers and their children.

Sequencing was carried out using blood. All receptors derive from a boy aged 5-17 years in good health.

The chain carries TRBV5-6 and TRBJ2-1; 8 nucleotides match TRBD2. CDR1 and CDR2 from the germline V gene are SGHDT and YYEEEE. The V and J ends lost 0 bases and 5 bases, in that order; junction bases with no gene match: 10. This CDR3 contains 17 residues. CDR3 DNA: TGTGCCAGCAGCTTGGGACGGGCCGGGACTAGGAACAATGAGCAGTTCTTC. Protein sequence: CASSLGRAGTRNNEQFF.

This clonotype was counted between two and nine times. The J gene is TRBJ2-7, the V gene TRBV9; tentatively, D is TRBD2 (6 bases). Germline assignment: CDR1 SGDLS and CDR2 YYNGEE. This CDR3 is 13 amino acids long. V lost 0 bases, J lost 6 bases, and 10 bases lay in between. This CDR3 is CASSVDGSSEQYF. Written as DNA, the CDR3 is TGTGCCAGCAGCGTAGACGGGAGCTCCGAGCAGTACTTC. The full variable domain, its missing parts supplied by reference TRBV9 and TRBJ2-7, is DSGVTQTPKHLITATGQRVTLRCSPRSGDLSVYWYQQSLDQGLQFLIQYYNGEERAKGNILERFSAQQFPDLHSELNLSSLELGDSALYFCASSVDGSSEQYFGPGTRLTVT.

This clonotype was seen a few times. This chain joins TRBV6-2 or TRBV6-3 and TRBJ1-6; D gene ambiguous. Germline-derived CDR1 and CDR2 are MNHEY and SVGEGT. The CDR3 has 16 amino acids. Trimming shortened V by 0 bases and J by 2 bases, and 8 bases separated the two germline ends. In DNA form, the CDR3 reads TGTGCCAGCAGTTACTCGGATTTCACCTATAATTCACCCCTCCACTTT. Encoded protein: CASSYSDFTYNSPLHF.

This clonotype occurred once. The chain carries TRBV5-6 and TRBJ2-5; TRBD2 aligns across 9 bases. The J segment lost 0 bases and the V segment lost 6 bases, leaving 9 bases of the junction unmatched. The CDR3 runs to 16 residues. Per germline, CDR1 SGHDT and CDR2 YYEEEE. Here the CDR3 reads CASIDGLARYQETQYF. The CDR3 coding sequence is TGTGCCAGCATCGATGGACTAGCGCGCTACCAAGAGACCCAGTACTTC.

The chain has TRBV10-3 and TRBJ2-7, with D possibly TRBD1 on 5 matching bases. The CDR3 runs to 12 residues. Between the trimmed V and J ends, which lost 6 bases and 4 bases, there was a span of 10 bases. Germline values: CDR1 ENHRY, CDR2 SYGVKD. CDR3 sequence reads: CAIRSDIYEQYF. CDR3 DNA: TGTGCCATCAGATCGGACATTTACGAGCAGTACTTC.

In its sample, this clonotype was seen once. The chain joins TRBV12-3 or TRBV12-4 to TRBJ2-7, with D possibly matching TRBD2 (6 bases). The V end was cut by 4 bases, the J end by 5 bases, with 9 bases between. This CDR3 is 12 amino acids long. Here the CDR3 DNA reads TGTGCCAGCAGTTCACTAGCCGACGAGCAGTACTTC. It yields the protein CASSSLADEQYF.

V and J are TRBV7-8 and TRBJ1-3; D unclear. This CDR3 is built from 16 residues. CDR1 and CDR2 (germline): SGHVS, FQNEAQ. The V and J ends lost 5 bases and 0 bases respectively, with 14 bases between them. In DNA, the CDR3 is TGTGCCAGCAGCCCAGGAGCCCTTCTCTCTGGAAACACCATATATTTT. This translates into CASSPGALLSGNTIYF. Full variable domain (missing parts from reference TRBV7-8 and TRBJ1-3): GAGVSQSPRYKVAKRGQDVALRCDPISGHVSLFWYQQALGQGPEFLTYFQNEAQLDKSGLPSDRFFAERPEGSVSTLKIQRTQQEDSAVYLCASSPGALLSGNTIYFGEGSWLTVV.

This clonotype occurred a few times. The rearrangement uses TRBV28 and TRBJ2-7; 7 bases are shared with TRBD1. V lost 2 bases, J lost 0 bases, and 7 bases stayed unmatched. CDR3 length: 16 residues. Germline V gives CDR1 MDHEN, CDR2 SYDVKM. CDR3 in DNA: TGTGCCAGCAGTTTAGGACAGGAGGTGGGCTCCTACGAGCAGTACTTC. This encodes CASSLGQEVGSYEQYF.

This clonotype showed up just a few times. V gene TRBV12-3 or TRBV12-4 combines with J gene TRBJ1-4, with 7 bases aligning to TRBD1. J lost 5 bases, V lost 5 bases, and 8 bases had no gene match. This CDR3 comprises 15 residues. CDR3 amino acids: CASSLNRGLNEKLFF. CDR3 DNA sequence: TGTGCCAGCAGTCTTAACAGGGGTCTAAATGAAAAACTGTTTTTT.

The chain couples TRBV28 to TRBJ2-7; weak D call: TRBD1 (5 bases). Looked up from germline, CDR1 is MDHEN and CDR2 is SYDVKM. The ends were cut back, 1 base at V and 3 bases at J, with 10 bases in the middle. The CDR3 totals 14 residues. The CDR3 region has the DNA TGTGCCAGCAGTTTATTAGGCAGGGACTACGAGCAGTACTTC. Translating it yields CASSLLGRDYEQYF.